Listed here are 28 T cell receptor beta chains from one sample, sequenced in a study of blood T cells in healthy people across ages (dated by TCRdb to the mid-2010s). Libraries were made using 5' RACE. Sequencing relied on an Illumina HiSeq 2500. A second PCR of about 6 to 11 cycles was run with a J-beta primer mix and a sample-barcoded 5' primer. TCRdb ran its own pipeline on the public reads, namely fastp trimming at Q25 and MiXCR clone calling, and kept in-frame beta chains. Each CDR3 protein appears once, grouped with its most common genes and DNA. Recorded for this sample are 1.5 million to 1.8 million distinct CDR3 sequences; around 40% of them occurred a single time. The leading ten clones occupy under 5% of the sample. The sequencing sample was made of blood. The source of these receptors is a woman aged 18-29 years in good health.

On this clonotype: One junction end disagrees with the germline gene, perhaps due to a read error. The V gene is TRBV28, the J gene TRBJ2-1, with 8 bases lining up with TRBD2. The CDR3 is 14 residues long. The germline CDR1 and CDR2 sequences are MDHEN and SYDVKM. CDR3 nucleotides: TGTGCCTGCAGTTTCACTAGCGGCTACAATGAGCAGTTCTTC. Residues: CACSFTSGYNEQFF.

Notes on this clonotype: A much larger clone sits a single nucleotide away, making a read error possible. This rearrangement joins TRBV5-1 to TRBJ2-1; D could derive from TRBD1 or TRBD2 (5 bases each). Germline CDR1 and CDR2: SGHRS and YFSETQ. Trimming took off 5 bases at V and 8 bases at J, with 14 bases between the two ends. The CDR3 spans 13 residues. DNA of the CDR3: TGCGCCAGCAGTTCCGGGACGCACTATGAGCAGTTCTTC. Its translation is CASSSGTHYEQFF.

The CDR3 region has the DNA TGCAGCGTTGTTATCAGGGAAGGGGAAAAACTGTTTTTT. It encodes CSVVIREGEKLFF. The rearrangement links TRBV29-1 to TRBJ1-4; tentative D call: TRBD1 (5 bases). Deletions cut 4 bases from V and 8 bases from J, with 14 bases between. Germline V gene sequence: CDR1 SQVTM, CDR2 ANQGSEA. The CDR3 extends over 13 amino acids.

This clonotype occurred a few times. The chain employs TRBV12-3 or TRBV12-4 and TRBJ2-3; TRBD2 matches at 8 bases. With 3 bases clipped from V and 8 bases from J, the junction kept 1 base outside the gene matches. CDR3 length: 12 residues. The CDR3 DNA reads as TGTGCCAGCAGTTTTACTAGCGGTACGCAGTATTTT. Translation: CASSFTSGTQYF.

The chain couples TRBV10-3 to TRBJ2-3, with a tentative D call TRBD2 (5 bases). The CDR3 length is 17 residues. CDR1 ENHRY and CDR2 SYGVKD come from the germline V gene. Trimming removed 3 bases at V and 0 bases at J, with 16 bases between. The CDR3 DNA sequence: TGTGCCATCAGTGATCGGACTCGCACCACCAGCACAGATACGCAGTATTTT. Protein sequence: CAISDRTRTTSTDTQYF.

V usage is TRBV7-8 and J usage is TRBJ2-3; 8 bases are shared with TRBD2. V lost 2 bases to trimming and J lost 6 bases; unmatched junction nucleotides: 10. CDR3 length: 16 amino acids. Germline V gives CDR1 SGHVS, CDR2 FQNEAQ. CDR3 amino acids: CASSLQASGSVDTQYF. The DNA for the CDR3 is TGTGCCAGCAGCTTACAGGCCAGCGGGAGTGTCGATACGCAGTATTTT.

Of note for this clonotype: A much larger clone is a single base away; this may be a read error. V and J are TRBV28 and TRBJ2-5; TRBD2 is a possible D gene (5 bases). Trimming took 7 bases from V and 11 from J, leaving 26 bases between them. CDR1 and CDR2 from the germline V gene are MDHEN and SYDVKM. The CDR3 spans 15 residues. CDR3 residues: CASTTETGYYNEQYF. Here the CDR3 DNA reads TGTGCCAGCACCACTGAAACGGGGTACTACAATGAGCAGTACTTC.

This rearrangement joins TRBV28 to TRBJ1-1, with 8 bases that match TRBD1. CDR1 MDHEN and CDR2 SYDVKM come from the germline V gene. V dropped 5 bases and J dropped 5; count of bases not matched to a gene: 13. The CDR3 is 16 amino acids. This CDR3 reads CASSPPRTGLGTEAFF. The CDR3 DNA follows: TGTGCCAGCAGTCCCCCTCGGACAGGGTTAGGTACTGAAGCTTTCTTT. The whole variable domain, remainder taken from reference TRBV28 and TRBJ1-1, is DVKVTQSSRYLVKRTGEKVFLECVQDMDHENMFWYRQDPGLGLRLIYFSYDVKMKEKGDIPEGYSVSREKKERFSLILESASTNQTSMYLCASSPPRTGLGTEAFFGQGTRLTVV.

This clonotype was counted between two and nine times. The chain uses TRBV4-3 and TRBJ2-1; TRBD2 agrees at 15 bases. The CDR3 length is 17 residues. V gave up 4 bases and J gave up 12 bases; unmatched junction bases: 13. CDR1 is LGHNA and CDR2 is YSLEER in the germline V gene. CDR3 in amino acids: CASSRGNRGLAGGSQFF. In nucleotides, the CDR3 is TGCGCCAGCAGCCGAGGAAACAGGGGACTAGCGGGGGGTTCGCAGTTCTTC.

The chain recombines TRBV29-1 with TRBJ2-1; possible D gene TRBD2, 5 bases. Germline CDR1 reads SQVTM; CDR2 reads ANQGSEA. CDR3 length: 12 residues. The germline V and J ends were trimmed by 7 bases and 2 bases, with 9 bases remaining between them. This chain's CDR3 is CSALEAYNEQFF. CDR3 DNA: TGCAGCGCCCTGGAGGCCTACAATGAGCAGTTCTTC.

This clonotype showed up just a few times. The CDR3 sequence is CASSQEPQDSGANVLTF. The CDR3 nucleotides are TGCGCCAGCAGCCAAGAACCCCAGGACTCTGGGGCCAACGTCCTGACTTTC. This chain links TRBV4-3 with TRBJ2-6, with D unclear. This CDR3 has 17 amino acids. In germline, CDR1 is LGHNA, CDR2 YSLEER. V was trimmed by 0 bases and J by 0 bases, leaving 9 bases between them.

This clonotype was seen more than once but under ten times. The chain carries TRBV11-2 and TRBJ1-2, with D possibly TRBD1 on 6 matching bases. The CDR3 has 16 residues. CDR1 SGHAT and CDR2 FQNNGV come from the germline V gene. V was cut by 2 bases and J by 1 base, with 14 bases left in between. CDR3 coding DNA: TGTGCCAGCAGCTTACCAGGGGCCCGCTATAACTATGGCTACACCTTC. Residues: CASSLPGARYNYGYTF. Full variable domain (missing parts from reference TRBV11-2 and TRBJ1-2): EAGVAQSPRYKIIEKRQSVAFWCNPISGHATLYWYQQILGQGPKLLIQFQNNGVVDDSQLPKDRFSAERLKGVDSTLKIQPAKLEDSAVYLCASSLPGARYNYGYTFGSGTRLTVV.

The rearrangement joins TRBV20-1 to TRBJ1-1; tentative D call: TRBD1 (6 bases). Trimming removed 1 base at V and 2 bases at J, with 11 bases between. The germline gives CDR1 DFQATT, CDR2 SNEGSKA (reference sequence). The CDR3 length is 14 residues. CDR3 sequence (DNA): TGCAGTGCTAGAGCCCCAGGGGAAAACACTGAAGCTTTCTTT. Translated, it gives CSARAPGENTEAFF.

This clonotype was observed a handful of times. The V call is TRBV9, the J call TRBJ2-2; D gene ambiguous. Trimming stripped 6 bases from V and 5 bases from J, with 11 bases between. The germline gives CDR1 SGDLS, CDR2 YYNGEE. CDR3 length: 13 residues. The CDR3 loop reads CASKESVTGELFF. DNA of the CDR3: TGTGCCAGCAAGGAGTCGGTGACCGGGGAGCTGTTTTTT.

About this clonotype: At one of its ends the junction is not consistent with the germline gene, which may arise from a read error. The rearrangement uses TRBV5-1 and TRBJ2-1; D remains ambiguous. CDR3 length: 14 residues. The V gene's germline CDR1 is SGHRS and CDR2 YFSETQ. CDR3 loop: CAGSLEGIPTQQFF. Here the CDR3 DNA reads TGCGCCGGCAGCTTGGAAGGGATCCCGACGCAGCAGTTCTTC.

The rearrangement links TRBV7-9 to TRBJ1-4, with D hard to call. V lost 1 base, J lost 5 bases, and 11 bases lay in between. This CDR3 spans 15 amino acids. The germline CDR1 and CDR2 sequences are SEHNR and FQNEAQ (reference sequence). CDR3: CASSLGRTSNEKLFF. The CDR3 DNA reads TGTGCCAGCAGCTTAGGGCGGACCTCAAATGAAAAACTGTTTTTT.

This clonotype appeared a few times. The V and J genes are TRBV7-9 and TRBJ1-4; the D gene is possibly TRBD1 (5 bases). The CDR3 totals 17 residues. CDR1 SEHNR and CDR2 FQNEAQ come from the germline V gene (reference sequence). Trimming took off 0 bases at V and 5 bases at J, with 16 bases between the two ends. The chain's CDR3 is CASSLAVGGRQNEKLFF. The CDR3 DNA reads TGTGCCAGCAGCTTAGCTGTCGGGGGAAGGCAAAATGAAAAACTGTTTTTT.

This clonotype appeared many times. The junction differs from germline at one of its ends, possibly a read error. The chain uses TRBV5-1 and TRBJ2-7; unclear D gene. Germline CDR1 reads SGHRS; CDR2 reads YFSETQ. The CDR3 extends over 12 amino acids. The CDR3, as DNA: TGTGCCAGCAGCTTAGACCTCTACGAGCAGTACTTC. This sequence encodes CASSLDLYEQYF.

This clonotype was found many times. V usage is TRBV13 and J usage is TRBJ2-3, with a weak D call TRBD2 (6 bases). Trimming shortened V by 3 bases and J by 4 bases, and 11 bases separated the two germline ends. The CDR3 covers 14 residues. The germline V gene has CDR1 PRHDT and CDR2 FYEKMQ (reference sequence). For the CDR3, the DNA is TGTGCCAGCAGCTTCCGGGGGTTGGCAGATACGCAGTATTTT. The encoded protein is CASSFRGLADTQYF.

CDR3 region: CARTDRTTQLHGYTF. The CDR3 DNA is TGTGCCAGAACCGACAGGACCACCCAACTCCATGGCTACACCTTC. This sequence joins TRBV3-1 and TRBJ1-2; tentatively, D is TRBD1 (6 bases). The CDR3 extends over 15 amino acids. Germline CDR1 LGHDT, CDR2 YNNKEL (reference sequence). V lost 9 bases to trimming and J lost 6 bases, with 23 bases between them.

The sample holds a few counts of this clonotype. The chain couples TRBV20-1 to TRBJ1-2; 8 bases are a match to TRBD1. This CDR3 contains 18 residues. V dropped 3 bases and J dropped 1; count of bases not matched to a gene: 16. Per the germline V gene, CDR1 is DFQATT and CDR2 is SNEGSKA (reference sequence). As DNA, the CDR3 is TGCAGTGCTAGGGGGGGTGGGACAGGCCAAAATTATAACTATGGCTACACCTTC. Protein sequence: CSARGGGTGQNYNYGYTF.

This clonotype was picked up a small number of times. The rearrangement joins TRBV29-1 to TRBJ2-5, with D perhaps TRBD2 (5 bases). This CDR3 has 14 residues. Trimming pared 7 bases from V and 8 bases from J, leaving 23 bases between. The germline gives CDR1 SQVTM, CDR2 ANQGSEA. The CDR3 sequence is CSATSPASGNTQYF. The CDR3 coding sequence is TGCAGCGCAACTTCCCCGGCCAGCGGCAATACCCAGTACTTC.

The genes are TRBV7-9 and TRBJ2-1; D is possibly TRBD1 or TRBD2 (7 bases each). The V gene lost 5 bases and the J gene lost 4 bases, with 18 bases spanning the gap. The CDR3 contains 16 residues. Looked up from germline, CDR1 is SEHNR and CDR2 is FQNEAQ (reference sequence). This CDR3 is CASSAQTGRGYNEQFF. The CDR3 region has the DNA TGTGCCAGCAGCGCCCAGACAGGGAGGGGTTACAATGAGCAGTTCTTC. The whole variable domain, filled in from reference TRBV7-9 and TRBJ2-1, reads DTGVSQNPRHKITKRGQNVTFRCDPISEHNRLYWYRQTLGQGPEFLTYFQNEAQLEKSRLLSDRFSAERPKGSFSTLEIQRTEQGDSAMYLCASSAQTGRGYNEQFFGPGTRLTVL.

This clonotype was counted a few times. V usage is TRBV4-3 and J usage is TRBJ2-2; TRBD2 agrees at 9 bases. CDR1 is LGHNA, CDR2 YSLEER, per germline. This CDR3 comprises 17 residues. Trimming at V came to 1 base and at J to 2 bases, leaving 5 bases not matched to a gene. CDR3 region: CASSQGPSGINTGELFF. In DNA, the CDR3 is TGCGCCAGCAGCCAAGGTCCTAGCGGGATCAACACCGGGGAGCTGTTTTTT.

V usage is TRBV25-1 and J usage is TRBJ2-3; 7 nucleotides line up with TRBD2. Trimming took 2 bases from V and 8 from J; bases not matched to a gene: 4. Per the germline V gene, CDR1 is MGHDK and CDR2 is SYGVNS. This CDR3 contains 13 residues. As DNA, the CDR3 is TGTGCCAGCAGTGAAGGCGGGAGAGGTACGCAGTATTTT. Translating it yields CASSEGGRGTQYF.

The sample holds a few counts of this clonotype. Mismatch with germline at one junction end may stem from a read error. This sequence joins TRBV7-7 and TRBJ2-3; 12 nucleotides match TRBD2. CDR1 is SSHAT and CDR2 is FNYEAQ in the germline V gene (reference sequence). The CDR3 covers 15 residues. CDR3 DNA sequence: TGTGCTAGCAGCTTAGTAGGACTAGCGGGGGATACGCAGTATTTT. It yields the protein CASSLVGLAGDTQYF.

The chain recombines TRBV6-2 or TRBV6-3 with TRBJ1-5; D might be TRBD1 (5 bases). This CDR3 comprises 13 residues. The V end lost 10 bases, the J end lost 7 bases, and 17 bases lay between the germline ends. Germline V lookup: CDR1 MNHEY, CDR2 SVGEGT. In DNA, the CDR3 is TGTGCCACCGCGGGCAGGGTGTGGCAGCCCCAGCATTTT. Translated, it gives CATAGRVWQPQHF.

The DNA of the CDR3 is TGTGCCAGCAGCGCCCAGCCTAGGGACATTCAGTACTTC. Translation: CASSAQPRDIQYF. The chain links TRBV6-2 or TRBV6-3 to TRBJ2-5, with D hard to call. The J call may be wrong; the DNA end is better matched by TRBJ2-4. The CDR3 is 13 residues long. CDR1 MNHEY and CDR2 SVGEGT come from the germline V gene.